Listed here is a single TCR beta chain. Its target antigen remains unknown. Base qualities are not at hand, and no much larger clone is one base apart. Read against the paper, the sample's time point label means: baseline before first vaccination. Vaccinee samples came from UK trials COV001 and COV002, including a single-blind randomized controlled phase 2/3 trial of AZD1222 (ChAdOx1 nCoV-19) in healthy adults. For TCRbeta chain sequencing, PBMC samples from trial participants were taken at day 0 and at day 28 after the second dose. This sample was taken from a study of T cell responses to AZD1222 COVID-19 vaccine (dated by TCRdb to about 2021). Regarding the research as a whole: AZD1222 recipients with second doses at about 4 weeks or about 12 weeks were pooled, because spike-specific TCR depth and breadth did not differ between schedules. A total of under 250 trial participants underwent TCR sequencing, of whom 200 to 220 had received two doses of AZD1222 and about 26 had received two doses of the MenACWY control vaccine. Trial participants were enrolled into age subgroups of 18-55, 56-69 and 70-plus years, which contained about 150, 28 and 57 TCR-sequenced participants, respectively. The paper's findings and limits, for the study overall: Because no day 14 peak-response samples were available, repertoires were characterized only after the peak T cell response. In the small 56-69-year group, the increase in depth fell short of significance, most likely because of low power. The vaccine-associated CD4 TCRs covered the entire spike protein, and the dominant responses fell in regions 160-218 and 743-854. Participants were mostly white British and included more females than males, and it was suggested by the authors that clonal diversity may have been underestimated. Conclusions about previously exposed vaccinees are limited because only six or seven AZD1222 recipients were SARS-CoV-2 seropositive at baseline. Reportedly, close to half of the unique spike-specific TCRs recognized epitopes lying outside the regions that are mutated in the B.1.351 and B.1.1.7 variants. After two AZD1222 doses, spike-specific TCR breadth and depth were significantly higher than at day 0 and than in MenACWY recipients.

The CDR3 regions of human TCRbeta chains were analyzed by immunosequencing. Per the source publication's procedure: Repertoire TCRs were matched against a reference library of SARS-CoV-2-specific TCRs generated with the MIRA antigen-specificity platform. Breadth was defined as the fraction of unique TCRs that were SARS-CoV-2-associated, and depth was defined as the fraction of total T cells that were SARS-CoV-2-associated. Using the MIRA data, each spike-specific TCR was assigned both to the spike region to which the TCR was reactive and to a CD4 or CD8 class. Log10-transformed breadth and depth values were compared by one-way ANOVA with Sidak's multiple comparisons tests. TCRdb holds this immuneACCESS table with in-frame rearrangements only. Some clones are missing; in checked studies, unresolved V genes explain under half, and the rest has no known cause. V and J calls and clone size are copied from that table; D and trimming were computed from the DNA. This sample is represented by over 110,000 clones; 93% of them were singletons. The ten largest clones capture approximately 5.3% of the sample.

V was cut back by 0 bases and J by 5 bases, leaving a gap of 10 bases between them. Via the germline V gene, CDR1 is LGHNA and CDR2 YNFKEQ. Measured from the cysteine to the phenylalanine, the CDR3 is 14 residues long. Just the 42-base CDR3 DNA is kept, in frame starting at base 1. The chain joins TRBV4-2 to TRBJ1-1; the best D guess is TRBD1, with 5 bases matching. The sequencing used peripheral blood, collected on day 0 of AZD1222 vaccination. This receptor was taken from an adult in good health. The CDR3 region: CASSQDLGATEAFF. In nucleotide form, the sequence is TGTGCCAGCAGCCAAGATCTCGGGGCGACTGAAGCTTTCTTT.